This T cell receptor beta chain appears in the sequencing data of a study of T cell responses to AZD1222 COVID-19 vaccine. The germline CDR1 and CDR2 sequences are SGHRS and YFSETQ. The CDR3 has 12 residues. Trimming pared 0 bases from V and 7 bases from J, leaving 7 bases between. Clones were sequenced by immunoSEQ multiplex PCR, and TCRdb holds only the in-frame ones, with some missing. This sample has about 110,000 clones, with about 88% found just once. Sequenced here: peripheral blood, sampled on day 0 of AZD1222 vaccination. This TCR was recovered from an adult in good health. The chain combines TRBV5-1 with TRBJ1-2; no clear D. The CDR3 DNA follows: TGCGCCAGCAGCTTGGCCCCGAGTGGCTACACCTTC. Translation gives CASSLAPSGYTF.